Shown below are 28 T cell receptor beta chains from a single sample sequenced in a study of PD-1 blockade in classical Hodgkin lymphoma. Sequencing was performed with immunoSEQ multiplex PCR; in TCRdb, only in-frame clones are kept and a portion is missing. The sample gives some 5,400 clones, about 90% of which show up once; 20% to 25% is in the top ten. Time point defined: newly diagnosed, previously untreated cHL patient sample. From thawed PBMCs, magnetic negative selection was used to isolate the CD8+ T cells. Sequenced input: CD8+ T cells from blood. The receptors shown here come from a human donor with classical Hodgkin lymphoma.

The chain links TRBV28 to TRBJ2-3; 7 bases map to TRBD1. J gave up 8 bases and V 1 base, and 12 bases lay outside the gene matches. CDR1 is MDHEN and CDR2 is SYDVKM in the germline V gene. CDR3 length: 16 amino acids. The CDR3 loop reads CASSLLRQGVVGTQYF. The CDR3 bases are TGTGCCAGCAGTTTATTGAGACAGGGCGTCGTCGGTACGCAGTATTTT.

J is TRBJ2-6 and V is TRBV5-7, with D unclear. TRBV5-7 is given ORF status, its function remaining uncertain. V lost 7 bases, J lost 9 bases, and 23 bases lay in between. The CDR3 runs to 16 residues. CDR3 sequence: CASLFLRTKSGNVLTF. DNA of the CDR3: TGTGCCAGCCTCTTTTTGCGTACAAAGTCGGGCAACGTCCTGACTTTC.

The genes are TRBV28 and TRBJ2-7; D unresolved. Germline V gene sequence: CDR1 MDHEN, CDR2 SYDVKM. This CDR3 region has 12 residues. Trimming shortened V by 5 bases and J by 3 bases, and 8 bases separated the two germline ends. The CDR3 DNA reads TGTGCCAGCAGTAACGACATCTACGAGCAGTACTTC. Protein sequence: CASSNDIYEQYF. Based on the CDR3 plus reference TRBV28 and TRBJ2-7, the full variable domain is DVKVTQSSRYLVKRTGEKVFLECVQDMDHENMFWYRQDPGLGLRLIYFSYDVKMKEKGDIPEGYSVSREKKERFSLILESASTNQTSMYLCASSNDIYEQYFGPGTRLTVT.

The V and J genes are TRBV7-3 and TRBJ1-1; unclear D gene. V dropped 5 bases and J dropped 2 bases, with 12 bases sitting between them. Germline assignment: CDR1 SGHTA and CDR2 FQGTGA. CDR3 length: 14 amino acids. The CDR3: CASSMYGSNTEAFF. The DNA for the CDR3 is TGTGCCAGCAGCATGTACGGCTCCAACACTGAAGCTTTCTTT. Filled out from reference TRBV7-3 and TRBJ1-1, the complete variable domain reads GAGVSQTPSNKVTEKGKYVELRCDPISGHTALYWYRQSLGQGPEFLIYFQGTGAADDSGLPNDRFFAVRPEGSVSTLKIQRTERGDSAVYLCASSMYGSNTEAFFGQGTRLTVV.

This clone was seen once. The J gene is TRBJ2-7, the V gene TRBV11-2; no definite D call. The germline gives CDR1 SGHAT, CDR2 FQNNGV. The V end was cut by 5 bases, the J end by 11 bases, with 13 bases between. The CDR3 runs to 11 residues. The CDR3 DNA is TGTGCCAGCAGCCGCATTCGGTGGGAGTACTTC. Protein sequence: CASSRIRWEYF.

This clone has only one observation. The V gene is TRBV6-5, the J gene TRBJ2-7; 9 nucleotides line up with TRBD2. This CDR3 is 15 amino acids long. Germline loops: CDR1 MNHEY, CDR2 SVGAGI. J gave up 2 bases and V 5 bases, and 7 bases lay outside the gene matches. DNA for the CDR3: TGTGCCAGCAGTCGCACTAGCGGGCCTGCCTACGAGCAGTACTTC. Protein sequence: CASSRTSGPAYEQYF.

The chain couples TRBV25-1 to TRBJ2-7; no clear D. Per germline, CDR1 MGHDK and CDR2 SYGVNS. This CDR3 has 11 residues. The V end lost 1 base, the J end lost 5 bases, and 3 bases lay between the germline ends. The CDR3 region has the DNA TGTGCCAGCAGTGAATCCCACGAGCAGTACTTC. Its translation: CASSESHEQYF.

This chain links TRBV7-8 with TRBJ2-7; 7 bases fit TRBD2. The CDR3 runs 14 residues. V lost 5 bases to trimming and J lost 3 bases; unmatched junction nucleotides: 7. Germline lookup yields CDR1 SGHVS and CDR2 FQNEAQ. In DNA form, the CDR3 reads TGTGCCAGCAGCGAGGGCGGGAGTTTCTACGAGCAGTACTTC. Translation gives CASSEGGSFYEQYF. The complete variable domain, with remaining parts taken from reference TRBV7-8 and TRBJ2-7, reads GAGVSQSPRYKVAKRGQDVALRCDPISGHVSLFWYQQALGQGPEFLTYFQNEAQLDKSGLPSDRFFAERPEGSVSTLKIQRTQQEDSAVYLCASSEGGSFYEQYFGPGTRLTVT.

The V gene is TRBV18, the J gene TRBJ1-5; 8 bases match TRBD1. The length of the CDR3 is 15 residues. Per the germline V gene, CDR1 is KGHSH and CDR2 is LQKENI. V shed 3 bases, J shed 9 bases, and the junction held 10 bases outside the gene matches. The CDR3: CASSPSDRVDRPQHF. Here the CDR3 DNA reads TGTGCCAGCTCACCCTCGGACAGGGTGGACCGGCCCCAGCATTTT.

The V call is TRBV7-9, the J call TRBJ2-2; no definite D call. This CDR3 region has 13 residues. V lost 4 bases and J 11 bases, leaving 14 bases between the germline ends. Germline assignment: CDR1 SEHNR and CDR2 FQNEAQ (reference sequence). Here the CDR3 DNA reads TGTGCCAGCAGCTCCTTCGGCGACGAAGAGCTGTTTTTT. Residues: CASSSFGDEELFF. The full variable domain, in which reference TRBV7-9 and TRBJ2-2 provide the parts outside the CDR3, is DTGVSQNPRHKITKRGQNVTFRCDPISEHNRLYWYRQTLGQGPEFLTYFQNEAQLEKSRLLSDRFSAERPKGSFSTLEIQRTEQGDSAMYLCASSSFGDEELFFGEGSRLTVL.

This chain joins TRBV6-1 and TRBJ2-5; D may be TRBD2 (6 bases). TRBJ2-7 explains the end of the DNA better; the J call may be wrong. The V gene's germline CDR1 is MNHNS and CDR2 SASEGT. The CDR3 loop spans 14 amino acids. As DNA, the CDR3 is TGTGCCAGCAGTGCGGTAGCGGAAAACTACGAGCAGTACTTC. Translating it yields CASSAVAENYEQYF.

V and J are TRBV10-3 and TRBJ1-2; 7 bases align to TRBD1. The CDR3 is made up of 17 amino acids. The germline gives CDR1 ENHRY, CDR2 SYGVKD. V trimming: 0 bases; J trimming: 4 bases; junction bases outside the gene matches: 11. The chain's CDR3 is CAISESIAGGTAYGYTF. The CDR3 DNA is TGTGCCATCAGTGAGTCGATCGCGGGGGGGACAGCCTATGGCTACACCTTC.

The rearrangement uses TRBV30 and TRBJ2-5; D gene uncertain. The CDR3 runs 13 residues. Germline CDR1 and CDR2: GTSNPN and SVGIG (reference sequence). Trimming took 0 bases from V and 7 from J, leaving 12 bases between them. The CDR3 spells CAWSVSHPGTQYF. CDR3 nucleotide sequence: TGTGCCTGGAGTGTTAGCCACCCGGGGACCCAGTACTTC.

By frequency in the sample, this clone is large (0.1 to 1%). This chain connects TRBV10-3 to TRBJ2-7; D may correspond to TRBD1 or TRBD2 (5 bases each). This CDR3 has 18 amino acids. Trimming shortened V by 0 bases and J by 2 bases, and 20 bases separated the two germline ends. Germline assignment: CDR1 ENHRY and CDR2 SYGVKD. This CDR3 is CAISESWDRVQETYEQYF. In DNA, the CDR3 is TGTGCCATCAGTGAGTCATGGGACCGGGTCCAGGAAACCTACGAGCAGTACTTC.

The V gene is TRBV6-5, the J gene TRBJ2-7, with D perhaps TRBD2 (7 bases). The CDR3 totals 15 residues. Trimming removed 2 bases at V and 2 bases at J, with 13 bases between. Germline V CDR1 and CDR2: MNHEY, SVGAGI. CDR3 coding DNA: TGTGCCAGCAGTTACGAAGGGGGAGGGCCCTACGAGCAGTACTTC. Amino acid sequence: CASSYEGGGPYEQYF.

The chain recombines TRBV25-1 with TRBJ2-1; 7 positions agree with TRBD2. Germline assignment: CDR1 MGHDK and CDR2 SYGVNS. This CDR3 spans 15 amino acids. V was pared by 8 bases and J by 2 bases, with 9 bases of the junction left unmatched. The CDR3 here is CASLERLAPYNEQFF. In DNA form, the CDR3 reads TGTGCCAGCCTCGAGCGACTAGCCCCCTACAATGAGCAGTTCTTC.

This rearrangement joins TRBV7-8 to TRBJ2-5; tentatively, D is TRBD2 (6 bases). The DNA end is a closer match to TRBJ2-7, so the J assignment may be wrong. This CDR3 has 16 amino acids. Germline values: CDR1 SGHVS, CDR2 FQNEAQ. CDR3 residues: CASSLQLARPNYEQYF. The DNA of the CDR3 is TGTGCCAGCAGCTTACAGCTAGCGAGGCCCAACTACGAGCAGTACTTC.

This clone was counted a few times. The V call is TRBV29-1, the J call TRBJ1-1; no firm D call. CDR3 size: 12 residues. V dropped 2 bases and J dropped 0 bases, with 4 bases sitting between them. Germline CDR1 reads SQVTM; CDR2 reads ANQGSEA. The CDR3 sequence is CSVERVNTEAFF. The CDR3 bases are TGCAGCGTTGAACGGGTGAACACTGAAGCTTTCTTT.

The V and J genes are TRBV19 and TRBJ2-7; D not resolved. V was shortened by 0 bases and J by 7 bases, with 19 bases between the two germline ends. CDR1 is LNHDA, CDR2 SQIVND, per germline (reference sequence). The CDR3 sequence is 16 residues long. CDR3 residues: CASSIDIDGPTVEQYF. The DNA of the CDR3 is TGTGCCAGTAGTATAGATATAGACGGTCCGACGGTGGAGCAGTACTTC. Drawing the rest from reference TRBV19 and TRBJ2-7, the complete variable domain is DGGITQSPKYLFRKEGQNVTLSCEQNLNHDAMYWYRQDPGQGLRLIYYSQIVNDFQKGDIAEGYSVSREKKESFPLTVTSAQKNPTAFYLCASSIDIDGPTVEQYFGPGTRLTVT.

The V and J genes are TRBV9 and TRBJ2-6; D may be TRBD1 (6 bases). The V gene lost 4 bases and the J gene lost 8 bases, with 13 bases spanning the gap. This CDR3 region has 14 residues. The germline V gene encodes CDR1 SGDLS and CDR2 YYNGEE. The CDR3 spells CASSPRTETNVLTF. DNA for the CDR3: TGTGCCAGCAGCCCTCGGACAGAAACCAACGTCCTGACTTTC.

This chain connects TRBV27 to TRBJ2-3; D uncertain. The germline CDR1 and CDR2 sequences are MNHEY and SMNVEV (reference sequence). V gave up 1 base and J gave up 0 bases, with 11 bases separating them. CDR3 length equals 16 residues. The CDR3 DNA sequence: TGTGCCAGCAGTTTATGGCAGTCCTCTAGCACAGATACGCAGTATTTT. As protein: CASSLWQSSSTDTQYF.

The chain joins TRBV6-1 to TRBJ1-1; D remains ambiguous. The CDR3 length is 15 residues. Germline V lookup: CDR1 MNHNS, CDR2 SASEGT. With 1 base removed from V and 6 bases from J, the gap between germline ends came to 15 bases. The CDR3, as DNA: TGTGCCAGCAGTGAAGGGGAGGATTCGGGCGCTGAAGCTTTCTTT. Translated: CASSEGEDSGAEAFF.

The genes are TRBV30 and TRBJ2-7; weak D call: TRBD2 (5 bases). V lost 3 bases and J 2 bases, leaving 11 bases between the germline ends. Germline V gives CDR1 GTSNPN, CDR2 SVGIG (reference sequence). The CDR3 covers 13 residues. The CDR3 bases are TGTGCCTGGAGCGAGGGAATCACCTACGAGCAGTACTTC. It translates to CAWSEGITYEQYF.

The rearrangement joins TRBV7-8 to TRBJ2-3, with D tentatively TRBD2 (5 bases). Trimming removed 0 bases at V and 2 bases at J, with 6 bases between. The CDR3 is 14 amino acids. CDR1 is SGHVS, CDR2 FQNEAQ, per germline. DNA for the CDR3: TGTGCCAGCAGCTTAGCGGGAGACACAGATACGCAGTATTTT. Translating gives CASSLAGDTDTQYF.

This chain's CDR3 is CASSDGTGADTQYF. CDR3 coding DNA: TGTGCCAGCAGTGACGGGACAGGGGCAGATACGCAGTATTTT. V usage is TRBV6-4 and J usage is TRBJ2-3; 10 nucleotides line up with TRBD1. The germline gives CDR1 MRHNA, CDR2 SNTAGT. The CDR3 runs 14 residues. J was trimmed by 4 bases and V by 2 bases; bases with no gene match: 0.

This chain joins TRBV13 and TRBJ1-2; 8 bases are shared with TRBD1. Trimming removed 7 bases from V and 4 bases from J; junction bases left unmatched: 11. Germline loops: CDR1 PRHDT, CDR2 FYEKMQ (reference sequence). The CDR3 runs to 15 residues. CDR3: CASTLRTGKVYGYTF. Here the CDR3 DNA reads TGTGCCAGCACCCTGAGGACAGGGAAGGTCTATGGCTACACCTTC.

This clone has just one count. The genes are TRBV9 and TRBJ2-7; D unresolved. V was shortened by 3 bases and J by 6 bases, with 7 bases between the two germline ends. The CDR3 is 11 amino acids. CDR1 SGDLS and CDR2 YYNGEE come from the germline V gene. The DNA of the CDR3 is TGTGCCAGCAGCGAGGGCACCGAGCAGTACTTC. Encoded protein: CASSEGTEQYF.

This CDR3 reads CAISEMGSGANVLTF. The CDR3 DNA reads TGTGCCATCAGTGAGATGGGCTCTGGGGCCAACGTCCTGACTTTC. This rearrangement joins TRBV10-3 to TRBJ2-6; no clear D. CDR3 length: 15 residues. The V gene lost 2 bases and the J gene lost 0 bases, with 5 bases spanning the gap. Germline V gene sequence: CDR1 ENHRY, CDR2 SYGVKD.